The 17 T cell receptor beta chains below were found in one sample sequenced in a study of T-cell memory formation after mild COVID-19. TCRdb passed the 5' RACE reads through MiXCR, listing each CDR3 protein once. The sample contains 110,000 to 150,000 distinct CDR3 sequences, 25% of which appear only once. Material: PBMCs or a T cell subset sorted from them (not recorded which). The receptor set was obtained from an adult woman who had mild COVID-19 (a few samples of this study predate the infection). Cell type and time point are not known.

The chain links TRBV7-9 to TRBJ2-7; D not resolved. Germline CDR1 and CDR2: SEHNR and FQNEAQ (reference sequence). Trimming stripped 2 bases from V and 7 bases from J, with 15 bases between. The CDR3 length is 14 residues. CDR3 bases: TGTGCCAGCAGCTTATCCTTGAAGCTCTATGAGCAGTACTTC. Its translation is CASSLSLKLYEQYF.

The chain has TRBV2 and TRBJ2-3; 15 nucleotides agree with TRBD2. Germline CDR1 and CDR2: SNHLY and FYNNEI. V dropped 10 bases and J dropped 7; count of bases not matched to a gene: 12. The CDR3 has 16 residues. The chain's CDR3 is CATGTSGGPVPNTQYF. The CDR3 DNA reads as TGTGCCACCGGGACTAGCGGGGGGCCCGTCCCAAATACGCAGTATTTT.

A few counts support this clonotype. This chain links TRBV27 with TRBJ2-1, with 13 bases matching TRBD2. With V trimmed by 6 bases and J by 8 bases, 4 bases remained unmatched. Germline CDR1 MNHEY, CDR2 SMNVEV (reference sequence). The CDR3 is made up of 14 amino acids. CDR3 residues: CASRLLAGGDEQFF. CDR3 sequence (DNA): TGTGCCAGCAGGCTACTAGCGGGAGGGGATGAGCAGTTCTTC.

The chain combines TRBV12-3 or TRBV12-4 with TRBJ2-7; D might be TRBD1 (6 bases). CDR3 length: 14 amino acids. Trimming took off 7 bases at V and 0 bases at J, with 13 bases between the two ends. This CDR3 reads CASTEGVLSYEQYF. The CDR3 DNA is TGTGCCAGCACCGAGGGGGTTCTCTCCTACGAGCAGTACTTC.

This clonotype came up a few times. The chain joins TRBV7-9 to TRBJ1-2; weak D call: TRBD1 (5 bases). Trimming shortened V by 0 bases and J by 3 bases, and 11 bases separated the two germline ends. The length of the CDR3 is 15 residues. CDR1 SEHNR and CDR2 FQNEAQ come from the germline V gene (reference sequence). CDR3 in DNA: TGTGCCAGCAGCTTAGCCGGCAGGGAGGACTATGGCTACACCTTC. Its protein is CASSLAGREDYGYTF.

This sequence joins TRBV7-6 and TRBJ2-3; TRBD2 matches 7 bases. The CDR3 runs 17 residues. The V gene end was trimmed by 0 bases and the J gene end by 2 bases; junction bases not matched to a gene: 8. Germline values: CDR1 SGHVS, CDR2 FNYEAQ. The CDR3 sequence: CASSLASGLSPTDTQYF. CDR3 DNA: TGTGCCAGCAGCTTAGCATCGGGACTATCCCCCACAGATACGCAGTATTTT.

The chain is built from TRBV2 and TRBJ2-7; D is unclear. V lost 8 bases to trimming and J lost 3 bases, with 17 bases between them. CDR1 SNHLY and CDR2 FYNNEI come from the germline V gene. The length of the CDR3 is 14 residues. The DNA for the CDR3 is TGTGCCAGCGGCCCCGCGTATCACCTCTACGAGCAGTACTTC. Translating it yields CASGPAYHLYEQYF. The entire variable domain, with the rest obtained from reference TRBV2 and TRBJ2-7, is as follows: EPEVTQTPSHQVTQMGQEVILRCVPISNHLYFYWYRQILGQKVEFLVSFYNNEISEKSEIFDDQFSVERPDGSNFTLKIRSTKLEDSAMYFCASGPAYHLYEQYFGPGTRLTVT.

This clonotype was seen more than once but under ten times. This chain links TRBV9 with TRBJ1-2; D remains ambiguous. Germline CDR1 is SGDLS and CDR2 is YYNGEE. V shed 1 base and J shed 2 bases, with 15 bases lying between them. This CDR3 contains 16 residues. The CDR3, as DNA: TGTGCCAGCAGCGTATCCACCCCGGACCCGAACTATGGCTACACCTTC. Protein: CASSVSTPDPNYGYTF.

The chain links TRBV7-2 to TRBJ2-7, with 9 bases matching TRBD2. Germline loops: CDR1 SGHTA, CDR2 FQGNSA. Trimming removed 7 bases from V and 6 bases from J; junction bases left unmatched: 10. The CDR3 runs 14 residues. In DNA, the CDR3 is TGTGCCAGCAACCCCCTGGGACTAGCCTCCGAGCAGTACTTC. It encodes CASNPLGLASEQYF.

The chain couples TRBV5-1 to TRBJ1-1; weak D call: TRBD1 (5 bases). Trimming pared 2 bases from V and 8 bases from J, leaving 16 bases between. CDR3 size: 14 residues. In germline, CDR1 is SGHRS, CDR2 YFSETQ. The CDR3 nucleotides read TGCGCCAGCAGCTTAACGACAGAGAACCTGGAAGCTTTCTTT. Translation: CASSLTTENLEAFF. Based on the CDR3 plus reference TRBV5-1 and TRBJ1-1, the full variable domain is KAGVTQTPRYLIKTRGQQVTLSCSPISGHRSVSWYQQTPGQGLQFLFEYFSETQRNKGNFPGRFSGRQFSNSRSEMNVSTLELGDSALYLCASSLTTENLEAFFGQGTRLTVV.

This clonotype was seen a handful of times. The chain carries TRBV5-1 and TRBJ2-1, with D maybe TRBD2 (6 bases). The germline V gene has CDR1 SGHRS and CDR2 YFSETQ. V lost 4 bases to trimming and J lost 8 bases, with 13 bases between them. The CDR3 is 13 residues long. CDR3 in amino acids: CASSASGVHEQFF. The DNA for the CDR3 is TGCGCCAGCAGCGCGTCGGGGGTCCATGAGCAGTTCTTC.

The V call is TRBV6-5, the J call TRBJ2-7; D remains ambiguous. CDR1 is MNHEY and CDR2 is SVGAGI in the germline V gene. Trimming removed 0 bases from V and 6 bases from J, with 3 bases in between. There are 11 residues in the CDR3. The CDR3 DNA reads as TGTGCCAGCAGTTACTCTACCGAGCAGTACTTC. Protein: CASSYSTEQYF.

This clonotype has a single count. V and J are TRBV5-8 and TRBJ2-1; the match to TRBD1 covers 8 bases. CDR3 length equals 15 residues. Germline V lookup: CDR1 SGHTS, CDR2 YDEGEE. With 0 bases clipped from V and 3 bases from J, the junction kept 2 bases outside the gene matches. This chain's CDR3 is CASSLAGTGYNEQFF. As DNA, the CDR3 is TGTGCCAGCAGCTTGGCCGGGACAGGCTACAATGAGCAGTTCTTC.

This clonotype was found a few times. This rearrangement joins TRBV11-2 to TRBJ2-3; D is ambiguous. Trimming removed 1 base at V and 2 bases at J, with 10 bases between. The CDR3 is 15 amino acids. Germline V CDR1 and CDR2: SGHAT, FQNNGV. The CDR3 nucleotides are TGTGCCAGCAGCTTAGGGCAGCACCACACAGATACGCAGTATTTT. As protein: CASSLGQHHTDTQYF.

This clonotype has only a few counts. The gene calls are TRBV25-1 and TRBJ2-5, with 8 nucleotides matching TRBD2. CDR1 and CDR2 from the germline V gene are MGHDK and SYGVNS. V shed 7 bases and J 3 bases; nucleotides not matched to a gene: 7. The CDR3 loop spans 14 amino acids. The CDR3 DNA follows: TGTGCCAGCACTAGCGCGGGGGGTAAAGAGACCCAGTACTTC. It encodes CASTSAGGKETQYF.

The table lists this clonotype with a few counts. The V and J genes are TRBV29-1 and TRBJ2-3; D not certain. CDR3 length: 12 amino acids. Trimming took 7 bases from V and 3 from J, leaving 11 bases between them. CDR1 is SQVTM and CDR2 is ANQGSEA in the germline V gene. The CDR3 loop is CSERSGTDTQYF. CDR3 sequence (DNA): TGCAGCGAACGGTCTGGAACAGATACGCAGTATTTT.

This clonotype was seen more than once but under ten times. The V gene is TRBV4-1, the J gene TRBJ2-1, with 14 bases lining up with TRBD2. Germline CDR1 is MGHRA and CDR2 is YSYEKL. The J segment lost 10 bases and the V segment lost 3 bases, leaving 11 bases of the junction unmatched. CDR3 length: 17 amino acids. The CDR3 protein is CASSHPGTSGGQWEQFF. The CDR3 bases are TGCGCCAGCAGCCACCCCGGGACTAGCGGGGGCCAATGGGAGCAGTTCTTC.